The 11 T cell receptor beta chains given below trace back to one sample, sequenced in a study of T cells after yellow fever vaccination. TCRdb redid the calling of the 5' RACE reads with MiXCR, one entry per CDR3 protein. The table includes 110,000 to 150,000 distinct CDR3 sequences, about 6.9% detected once. This material consisted of CD4+ T cells sorted from PBMCs, taken 10 days after the yellow fever booster vaccination. Every receptor here comes from a man aged 25-45 years who received the YFV17D yellow fever vaccine.

In its sample, this clonotype was seen a few times. The chain links TRBV5-5 to TRBJ1-6; no definite D call. The ends were cut back, 2 bases at V and 8 bases at J, with 11 bases in the middle. The CDR3 has 14 amino acids. Germline V gene lookup returns CDR1 SGHKS and CDR2 YYEKEE (reference sequence). CDR3 loop: CASSLEDLDSPLHF. The CDR3 coding sequence is TGTGCCAGCAGCTTAGAGGATTTGGATTCACCCCTCCACTTT.

This clonotype appeared many times. The chain combines TRBV11-2 with TRBJ2-1; D unresolved. The germline gives CDR1 SGHAT, CDR2 FQNNGV. The CDR3 runs to 15 residues. V lost 3 bases and J 1 base, leaving 10 bases between the germline ends. The CDR3 coding sequence is TGTGCCAGCAGCTTGTTGGTGGGGTCCTACAATGAGCAGTTCTTC. Its translation: CASSLLVGSYNEQFF.

To note about this clonotype: A read error is possible here, since a much larger clone lies one base away. The chain employs TRBV5-1 and TRBJ2-3; a possible D gene is TRBD2 (6 bases). CDR1 is SGHRS and CDR2 is YFSETQ in the germline V gene. Trimming removed 2 bases at V and 2 bases at J, with 15 bases between. This CDR3 spans 16 amino acids. The CDR3 sequence is CASSFLAVTSTDTQYF. In nucleotides, the CDR3 is TGCGCCAGCAGCTTCTTAGCGGTAACATCCACAGATACGCAGTATTTT.

The sample holds many counts of this clonotype. The V call is TRBV7-8, the J call TRBJ2-1, with TRBD1 matching over 7 bases. There are 15 residues in the CDR3. Germline assignment: CDR1 SGHVS and CDR2 FQNEAQ. V lost 5 bases and J lost 5; bases outside the gene matches: 9. The CDR3 loop is CASSRSGQSHNEQFF. CDR3 DNA sequence: TGTGCCAGCAGCCGCTCGGGACAGTCCCACAATGAGCAGTTCTTC.

This clonotype was seen ten or more times. The rearrangement joins TRBV6-5 to TRBJ2-3; 10 nucleotides align to TRBD2. The CDR3 is made up of 15 amino acids. J gave up 8 bases and V 3 bases, and 8 bases lay outside the gene matches. Per the germline V gene, CDR1 is MNHEY and CDR2 is SVGAGI. The CDR3 here is CASSYVVAGGITQYF. CDR3 bases: TGTGCCAGCAGTTATGTGGTAGCGGGAGGTATTACGCAGTATTTT.

The chain has TRBV29-1 and TRBJ2-5; D is unresolved. Trimming shortened V by 1 base and J by 6 bases, and 9 bases separated the two germline ends. Germline V lookup: CDR1 SQVTM, CDR2 ANQGSEA. This CDR3 region has 12 residues. In DNA form, the CDR3 reads TGCAGCGTTGAAGGGAAATCGAAGACCCAGTACTTC. Its protein is CSVEGKSKTQYF.

This clonotype has a count of ten or more. The chain is built from TRBV3-1 and TRBJ2-5, with 7 bases that match TRBD1. V lost 1 base, J lost 2 bases, and 7 bases stayed unmatched. The length of the CDR3 is 16 residues. Germline loops: CDR1 LGHDT, CDR2 YNNKEL (reference sequence). The CDR3 reads CASSQGGGRGQETQYF. The CDR3 DNA reads TGTGCCAGCAGCCAAGGAGGCGGCAGGGGGCAAGAGACCCAGTACTTC.

This clonotype was seen at least ten times. The rearrangement links TRBV18 to TRBJ1-6, with D maybe TRBD1 (6 bases). Looked up from germline, CDR1 is KGHSH and CDR2 is LQKENI. This CDR3 is 15 amino acids long. V gave up 5 bases and J gave up 8 bases, with 16 bases separating them. The CDR3 DNA reads TGTGCCAGCTCATCAACAGGGAATGGGGATTCACCCCTCCACTTT. Translation: CASSSTGNGDSPLHF.

This clonotype was counted many times. Here the CDR3 reads CASSQGGSQPQHF. The CDR3 nucleotides are TGTGCCAGCAGCCAGGGGGGAAGTCAGCCCCAGCATTTT. The V gene is TRBV3-1, the J gene TRBJ1-5; weak D call: TRBD1 (5 bases). Per germline, CDR1 LGHDT and CDR2 YNNKEL (reference sequence). The CDR3 covers 13 residues. V shed 3 bases and J shed 6 bases, with 9 bases lying between them.

Points on this clonotype: This may come from a read error, since a much larger clone is one base off. The chain has TRBV28 and TRBJ1-3; D may be TRBD1 (6 bases). This CDR3 is 14 amino acids long. The V and J ends lost 6 bases and 3 bases respectively, with 12 bases between them. Germline-derived CDR1 and CDR2 are MDHEN and SYDVKM. The CDR3, as DNA: TGTGCCAGCAGAAAACGAGGGGGTGGAAACACCATATATTTT. Translated, it gives CASRKRGGGNTIYF.

J is TRBJ1-1 and V is TRBV20-1; D perhaps matches TRBD1 (5 bases). Germline loops: CDR1 DFQATT, CDR2 SNEGSKA (reference sequence). V was cut by 2 bases and J by 1 base, with 14 bases left in between. The CDR3 covers 15 residues. The CDR3 region has the DNA TGCAGTGCTAGACCTAGGGAGGGGTGGAACACTGAAGCTTTCTTT. Its translation is CSARPREGWNTEAFF.